The 20 T cell receptor beta chains below were found in one sample sequenced in a study of blood T cell repertoires in COVID-19 (dated by TCRdb to about 2020). Libraries came from the immunoSEQ multiplex PCR assay. The source is immuneACCESS, and TCRdb retained only in-frame sequences with V and J called. Part of the clones is not carried over; for the studies checked, unresolved V genes explain less than half of this, and the remainder is unexplained. The sample has about 230,000 clones on record, around nine tenths of them singletons. Around 2.8% of the sample rests with the top ten. Specimen: peripheral blood. The source of these receptors is a woman in her fifties or sixties with acute or convalescent COVID-19.

The count of this clone is one. The chain links TRBV18 to TRBJ2-7, with TRBD1 matching over 8 bases. The CDR3 sequence is 14 residues long. After removal of 4 bases from V and 2 bases from J, the junction contained 4 bases not matched to a gene. The germline gives CDR1 KGHSH, CDR2 LQKENI. The CDR3 nucleotides are TGTGCCAGCTCACGGACAGGGTCCCCCTACGAGCAGTACTTC. It codes for CASSRTGSPYEQYF.

The chain recombines TRBV19 with TRBJ2-7; D not certain. The length of the CDR3 is 13 residues. The germline V gene has CDR1 LNHDA and CDR2 SQIVND (reference sequence). Deletions cut 5 bases from V and 1 base from J, with 9 bases between. The CDR3, as DNA: TGTGCCAGTAGTGGAGTGAGTTCCTACGAGCAGTACTTC. As protein: CASSGVSSYEQYF. Complete variable domain (other parts from reference TRBV19 and TRBJ2-7): DGGITQSPKYLFRKEGQNVTLSCEQNLNHDAMYWYRQDPGQGLRLIYYSQIVNDFQKGDIAEGYSVSREKKESFPLTVTSAQKNPTAFYLCASSGVSSYEQYFGPGTRLTVT.

This chain connects TRBV5-1 to TRBJ2-7, with D maybe TRBD2 (5 bases). Trimming removed 3 bases from V and 3 bases from J, with 10 bases in between. Germline CDR1 reads SGHRS; CDR2 reads YFSETQ. The CDR3 is made up of 13 amino acids. CDR3 region: CASSSGRVYEQYF. The CDR3 DNA is TGCGCCAGCAGCTCCGGGCGGGTCTACGAGCAGTACTTC.

The genes are TRBV9 and TRBJ1-1; perhaps TRBD1 as D (6 bases). Germline CDR1 and CDR2: SGDLS and YYNGEE. Trimming took off 4 bases at V and 5 bases at J, with 24 bases between the two ends. The CDR3 sequence is 17 residues long. The CDR3 is CASSPVDRDIRGTEAFF. The DNA for the CDR3 is TGTGCCAGCAGCCCAGTGGACCGGGACATAAGAGGGACTGAAGCTTTCTTT. The variable domain in full, completed from reference TRBV9 and TRBJ1-1, reads DSGVTQTPKHLITATGQRVTLRCSPRSGDLSVYWYQQSLDQGLQFLIQYYNGEERAKGNILERFSAQQFPDLHSELNLSSLELGDSALYFCASSPVDRDIRGTEAFFGQGTRLTVV.

The chain employs TRBV28 and TRBJ1-6; 8 bases match TRBD1. This CDR3 contains 15 residues. V dropped 7 bases and J dropped 6; count of bases not matched to a gene: 8. Germline assignment: CDR1 MDHEN and CDR2 SYDVKM. The CDR3 reads CASKPLGQVNSPLHF. The CDR3, as DNA: TGTGCCAGCAAACCTTTGGGACAGGTTAATTCACCCCTCCACTTT.

The chain has TRBV7-9 and TRBJ2-1; the match to TRBD2 covers 10 bases. The germline V gene encodes CDR1 SEHNR and CDR2 FQNEAQ (reference sequence). The CDR3 covers 14 residues. The V gene end was trimmed by 3 bases and the J gene end by 6 bases; junction bases not matched to a gene: 2. The CDR3 nucleotides are TGTGCCAGCAGCTTTAGCGGGAGGCGCAATGAGCAGTTCTTC. Protein product: CASSFSGRRNEQFF.

The CDR3 bases are TGTGCCAGCTCACAGGGGCGAGACAATCAGCCCCAGCATTTT. Its protein product is CASSQGRDNQPQHF. V gene TRBV18 combines with J gene TRBJ1-5; weak D call: TRBD1 (5 bases). This CDR3 spans 14 amino acids. Trimming stripped 4 bases from V and 3 bases from J, with 10 bases between. Per germline, CDR1 KGHSH and CDR2 LQKENI.

The chain links TRBV30 to TRBJ1-5; D ambiguous. Germline V gives CDR1 GTSNPN, CDR2 SVGIG (reference sequence). CDR3 length equals 12 residues. The V and J ends lost 5 bases and 7 bases respectively, with 12 bases between them. The CDR3 coding sequence is TGTGCCTGGTCGACTCCGCAGCAGCCCCAGCATTTT. Its protein product is CAWSTPQQPQHF. Full variable domain (missing parts from reference TRBV30 and TRBJ1-5): SQTIHQWPATLVQPVGSPLSLECTVEGTSNPNLYWYRQAAGRGLQLLFYSVGIGQISSEVPQNLSASRPQDRQFILSSKKLLLSDSGFYLCAWSTPQQPQHFGDGTRLSIL.

V usage is TRBV28 and J usage is TRBJ2-4; 8 bases map to TRBD1. Germline assignment: CDR1 MDHEN and CDR2 SYDVKM. CDR3 size: 16 residues. Germline trimming cut 6 bases from V and 11 bases from J; bases unmatched to any gene: 18. The CDR3 sequence: CASSGWTGSPLQVQYF. The CDR3 nucleotides are TGTGCCAGCAGCGGATGGACAGGGTCCCCTCTACAGGTTCAGTACTTC.

J is TRBJ1-2 and V is TRBV10-2; TRBD1 aligns across 9 bases. V lost 5 bases and J lost 6; bases outside the gene matches: 10. The CDR3 is 15 residues long. Germline CDR1 WSHSY, CDR2 SAAADI. The CDR3 region is CASSSIVQGADGYTF. Here the CDR3 DNA reads TGCGCCAGCAGTTCCATCGTACAGGGGGCGGATGGCTACACCTTC.

The chain joins TRBV9 to TRBJ2-1; 7 nucleotides line up with TRBD2. Germline V CDR1 and CDR2: SGDLS, YYNGEE. After removal of 0 bases from V and 5 bases from J, the junction contained 8 bases not matched to a gene. This CDR3 is 16 amino acids long. Here the CDR3 reads CASSVVRSSGNNEQFF. DNA of the CDR3: TGTGCCAGCAGCGTAGTGAGGTCTAGCGGAAACAATGAGCAGTTCTTC.

The rearrangement uses TRBV4-2 and TRBJ2-3, with 7 positions matching TRBD2. V lost 0 bases, J lost 5 bases, and 14 bases stayed unmatched. The CDR3 runs 18 residues. The germline V gene encodes CDR1 LGHNA and CDR2 YNFKEQ. The CDR3: CASSQDPRQAGSKDTQYF. CDR3 nucleotides: TGTGCCAGCAGCCAAGATCCCCGCCAAGCGGGGTCGAAAGATACGCAGTATTTT.

In DNA form, the CDR3 reads TGTGCCACCAAACACCACACAGATACGCAGTATTTT. Translated, it gives CATKHHTDTQYF. This chain links TRBV6-5 with TRBJ2-3; D unresolved. CDR1 and CDR2 from the germline V gene are MNHEY and SVGAGI. The CDR3 extends over 12 amino acids. Trimming cost V 10 bases and J 2 bases, with 10 bases left between them.

J is TRBJ2-4 and V is TRBV2; D remains unclear. The CDR3 loop spans 12 amino acids. Germline-derived CDR1 and CDR2 are SNHLY and FYNNEI. V lost 7 bases, J lost 7 bases, and 11 bases lay in between. CDR3 in DNA: TGTGCCAGCAACCCCGTCAGTAACATTCAGTACTTC. Its protein is CASNPVSNIQYF.

CDR3 nucleotides: TGTGCCAGCAGTGGGACAACCTCTGGAAACACCATATATTTT. It translates to CASSGTTSGNTIYF. The chain has TRBV6-6 and TRBJ1-3; a possible D gene is TRBD1 (6 bases). V lost 5 bases to trimming and J lost 0 bases, with 8 bases between them. Germline CDR1 reads MNHNY; CDR2 reads SVGAGI (reference sequence). This CDR3 has 14 residues.

J is TRBJ2-2 and V is TRBV2; D remains unclear. The CDR3 spans 13 residues. V gave up 8 bases and J gave up 8 bases, with 15 bases separating them. Germline V gene data show CDR1 as SNHLY and CDR2 as FYNNEI. The CDR3, as DNA: TGTGCCAGCCGCGAGAAGCCTGCGGGGGAGCTGTTTTTT. It encodes CASREKPAGELFF.

The V call is TRBV13, the J call TRBJ1-4; 10 nucleotides match TRBD1. J lost 7 bases, V lost 5 bases, and 7 bases had no gene match. CDR1 is PRHDT, CDR2 FYEKMQ, per germline (reference sequence). The CDR3 length is 15 residues. CDR3 region: CASSIRTGGGEKLFF. CDR3 nucleotides: TGTGCCAGCAGCATTCGGACAGGGGGAGGTGAAAAACTGTTTTTT.

The V and J genes are TRBV4-1 and TRBJ1-6; D may be TRBD1 (6 bases). V was shortened by 4 bases and J by 6 bases, with 16 bases between the two germline ends. Germline CDR1 MGHRA, CDR2 YSYEKL. This CDR3 comprises 16 residues. CDR3 residues: CASSLQQGGGNSPLHF. For the CDR3, the DNA is TGCGCCAGCAGCCTACAACAGGGAGGGGGTAATTCACCCCTCCACTTT.

This chain joins TRBV12-3 or TRBV12-4 and TRBJ1-5; perhaps TRBD1 as D (5 bases). The CDR3 extends over 13 amino acids. Trimming removed 3 bases from V and 6 bases from J, with 9 bases in between. CDR3 sequence reads: CASSLGRVQPQHF. DNA for the CDR3: TGTGCCAGCAGTTTGGGGCGCGTTCAGCCCCAGCATTTT.

The chain has TRBV21-1 and TRBJ1-2; the table's D call of TRBD1 was not tested on the DNA. TRBV21-1 is flagged as a pseudogene. This CDR3 region has 14 residues. CDR3 nucleotide sequence: TGTGCCAGCAGCAATCTTGGGGGCCCGTATGGCTACACCTTC. Amino acids: CASSNLGGPYGYTF.